This T cell receptor beta chain was captured in a study of cytomegalovirus exposure and HLA in healthy donors. CDR1 is MNHEY and CDR2 is SVGAGI in the germline V gene. V was clipped by 1 base and J by 8 bases; unmatched bases: 9. This CDR3 spans 15 amino acids. Study findings and constraints: A subsequent analysis found that TCR clusters from the first cohort also tended to co-occur in the 120 or so validation repertoires, with less than 95% of cluster scores above 0. Three chains linked to CMV were shown in vitro to be specific for CMV antigens.

TCRdb's copy holds only in-frame clones and misses some; the assay was immunoSEQ multiplex PCR. The sample lists about 130,000 clones, nearly 90% occurring once. As regards this clone: Its target is not known.

The chain has TRBV6-5 and TRBJ1-2, with 8 positions matching TRBD1. The specimen was PBMCs. This clonotype originated in a woman aged 18-30 years in good health and CMV-seropositive. In nucleotides, the CDR3 is TGTGCCAGCAGTTACTACGGACAGGGAGAAGGCGGCTACACCTTC. Translating it yields CASSYYGQGEGGYTF.